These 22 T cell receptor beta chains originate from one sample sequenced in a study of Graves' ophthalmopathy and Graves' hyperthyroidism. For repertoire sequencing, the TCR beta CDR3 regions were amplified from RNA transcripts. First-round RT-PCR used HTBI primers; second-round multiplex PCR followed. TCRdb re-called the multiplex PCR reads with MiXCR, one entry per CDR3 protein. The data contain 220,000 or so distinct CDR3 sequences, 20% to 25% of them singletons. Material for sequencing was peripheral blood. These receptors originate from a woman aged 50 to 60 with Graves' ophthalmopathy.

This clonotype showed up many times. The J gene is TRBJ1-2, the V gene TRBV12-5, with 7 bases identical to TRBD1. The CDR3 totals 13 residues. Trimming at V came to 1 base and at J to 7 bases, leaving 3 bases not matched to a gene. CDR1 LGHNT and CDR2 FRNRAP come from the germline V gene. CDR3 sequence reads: CASGLESGGGYTF. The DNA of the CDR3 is TGTGCTAGTGGTTTGGAGTCAGGGGGTGGCTACACCTTC.

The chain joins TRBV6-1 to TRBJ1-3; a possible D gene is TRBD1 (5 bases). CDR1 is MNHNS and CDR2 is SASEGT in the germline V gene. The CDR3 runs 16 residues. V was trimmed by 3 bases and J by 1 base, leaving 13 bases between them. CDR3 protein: CASSETAPASGNTIYF. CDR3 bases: TGTGCCAGCAGTGAGACAGCTCCCGCTTCTGGAAACACCATATATTTT.

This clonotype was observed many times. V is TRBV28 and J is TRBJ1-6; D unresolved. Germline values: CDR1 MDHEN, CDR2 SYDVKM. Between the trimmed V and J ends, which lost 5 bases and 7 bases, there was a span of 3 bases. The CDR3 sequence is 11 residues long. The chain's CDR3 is CASSVNSPLHF. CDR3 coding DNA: TGTGCCAGCAGTGTGAATTCACCCCTCCACTTT.

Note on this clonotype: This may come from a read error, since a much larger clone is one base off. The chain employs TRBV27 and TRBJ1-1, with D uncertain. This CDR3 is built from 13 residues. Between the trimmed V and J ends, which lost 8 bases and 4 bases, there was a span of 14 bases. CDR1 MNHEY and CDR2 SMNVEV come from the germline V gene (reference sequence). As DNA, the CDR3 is TGTGCCAGCCGTAGAAGAAGATTCACTGAAGCTTTCTTT. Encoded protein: CASRRRRFTEAFF.

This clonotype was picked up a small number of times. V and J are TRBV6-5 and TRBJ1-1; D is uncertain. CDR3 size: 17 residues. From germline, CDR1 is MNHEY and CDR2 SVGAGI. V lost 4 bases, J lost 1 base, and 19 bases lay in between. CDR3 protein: CASSFSSGWQSNTEAFF. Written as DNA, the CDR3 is TGTGCCAGCAGTTTCTCTTCGGGGTGGCAGTCGAACACTGAAGCTTTCTTT.

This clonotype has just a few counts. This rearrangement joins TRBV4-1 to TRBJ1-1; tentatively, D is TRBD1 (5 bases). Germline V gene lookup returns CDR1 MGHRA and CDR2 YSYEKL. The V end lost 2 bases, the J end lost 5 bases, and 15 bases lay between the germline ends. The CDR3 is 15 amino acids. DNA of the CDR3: TGCGCCAGCAGCCAACCAACTCGGGGGAAGACTGAAGCTTTCTTT. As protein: CASSQPTRGKTEAFF.

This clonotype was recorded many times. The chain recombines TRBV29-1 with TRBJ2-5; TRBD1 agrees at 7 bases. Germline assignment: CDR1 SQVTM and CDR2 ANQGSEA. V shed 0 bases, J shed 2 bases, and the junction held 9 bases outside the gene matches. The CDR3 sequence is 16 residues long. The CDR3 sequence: CSVEEDTGVWQETQYF. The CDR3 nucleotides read TGCAGCGTTGAAGAAGACACAGGGGTTTGGCAAGAGACCCAGTACTTC.

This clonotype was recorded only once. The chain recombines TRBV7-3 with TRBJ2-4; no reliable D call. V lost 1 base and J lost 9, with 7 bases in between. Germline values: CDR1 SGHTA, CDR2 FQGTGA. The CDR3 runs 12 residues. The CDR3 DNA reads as TGTGCCAGCAGCTTAAATCGTGGCATTCAGTACTTC. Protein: CASSLNRGIQYF. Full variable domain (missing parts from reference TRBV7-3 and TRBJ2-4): GAGVSQTPSNKVTEKGKYVELRCDPISGHTALYWYRQSLGQGPEFLIYFQGTGAADDSGLPNDRFFAVRPEGSVSTLKIQRTERGDSAVYLCASSLNRGIQYFGAGTRLSVL.

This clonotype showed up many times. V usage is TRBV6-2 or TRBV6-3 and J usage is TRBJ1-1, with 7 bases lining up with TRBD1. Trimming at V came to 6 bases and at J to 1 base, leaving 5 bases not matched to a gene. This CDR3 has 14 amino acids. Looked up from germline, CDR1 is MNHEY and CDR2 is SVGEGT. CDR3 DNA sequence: TGTGCCAGCAGCCGCGACAGGGCGAACACTGAAGCTTTCTTT. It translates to CASSRDRANTEAFF.

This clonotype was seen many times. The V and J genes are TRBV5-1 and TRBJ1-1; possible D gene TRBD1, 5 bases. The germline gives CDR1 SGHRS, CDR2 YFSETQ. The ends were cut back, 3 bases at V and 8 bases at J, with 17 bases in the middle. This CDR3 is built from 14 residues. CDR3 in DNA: TGCGCCAGCAGCTCGCAGGGCGGGGGGAGAGAAGCTTTCTTT. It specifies CASSSQGGGREAFF.

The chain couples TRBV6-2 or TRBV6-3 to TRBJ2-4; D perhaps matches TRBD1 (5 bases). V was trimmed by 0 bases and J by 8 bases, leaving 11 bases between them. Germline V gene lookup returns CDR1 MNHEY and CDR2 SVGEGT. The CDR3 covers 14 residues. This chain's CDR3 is CASSYSDTADIQYF. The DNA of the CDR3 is TGTGCCAGCAGTTACTCGGACACTGCGGACATTCAGTACTTC.

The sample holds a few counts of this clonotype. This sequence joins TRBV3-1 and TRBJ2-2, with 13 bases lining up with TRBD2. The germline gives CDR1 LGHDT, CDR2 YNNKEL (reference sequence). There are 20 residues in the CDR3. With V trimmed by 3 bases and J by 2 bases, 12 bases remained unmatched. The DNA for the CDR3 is TGTGCCAGCAGCCAGAGCAGACCGGGACTAGCGGGACGCAACACCGGGGAGCTGTTTTTT. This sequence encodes CASSQSRPGLAGRNTGELFF.

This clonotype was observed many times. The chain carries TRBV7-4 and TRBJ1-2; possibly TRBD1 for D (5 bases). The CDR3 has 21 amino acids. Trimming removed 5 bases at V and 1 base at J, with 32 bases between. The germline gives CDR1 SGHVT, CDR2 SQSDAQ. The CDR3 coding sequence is TGTGCCAGCAGCACCGAACTTAAAATACAGGAGGCACGGACCCTTAACTATGGCTACACCTTC. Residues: CASSTELKIQEARTLNYGYTF.

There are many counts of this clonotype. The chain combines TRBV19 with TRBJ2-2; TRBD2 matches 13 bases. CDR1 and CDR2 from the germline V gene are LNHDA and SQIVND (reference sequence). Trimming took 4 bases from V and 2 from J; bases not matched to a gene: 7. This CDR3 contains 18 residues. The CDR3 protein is CASSKRTSGSGNTGELFF. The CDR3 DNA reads TGTGCCAGTAGTAAAAGGACTAGCGGGAGCGGCAACACCGGGGAGCTGTTTTTT.

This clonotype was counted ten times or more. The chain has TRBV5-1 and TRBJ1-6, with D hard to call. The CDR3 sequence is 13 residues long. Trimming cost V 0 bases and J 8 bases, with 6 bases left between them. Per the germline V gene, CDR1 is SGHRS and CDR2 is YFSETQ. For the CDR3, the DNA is TGCGCCAGCAGCTTGGCCGGGTATTCACCCCTCCACTTT. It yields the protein CASSLAGYSPLHF. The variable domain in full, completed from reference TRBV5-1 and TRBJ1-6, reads KAGVTQTPRYLIKTRGQQVTLSCSPISGHRSVSWYQQTPGQGLQFLFEYFSETQRNKGNFPGRFSGRQFSNSRSEMNVSTLELGDSALYLCASSLAGYSPLHFGNGTRLTVT.

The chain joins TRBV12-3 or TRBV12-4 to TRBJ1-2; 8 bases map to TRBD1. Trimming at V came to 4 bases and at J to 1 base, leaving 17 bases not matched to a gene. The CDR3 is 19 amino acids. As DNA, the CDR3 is TGTGCCAGCAGTTCAACGCGTCAGGGGGCGCGAAAACTTAACTATGGCTACACCTTC. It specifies CASSSTRQGARKLNYGYTF.

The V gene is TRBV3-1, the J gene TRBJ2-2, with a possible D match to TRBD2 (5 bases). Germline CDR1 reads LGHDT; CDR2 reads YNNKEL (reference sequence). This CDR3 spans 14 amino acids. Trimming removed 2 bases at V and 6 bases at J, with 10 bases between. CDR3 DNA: TGTGCCAGCAGCCAACAGAGGGCCGCCGGGGAGCTGTTTTTT. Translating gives CASSQQRAAGELFF.

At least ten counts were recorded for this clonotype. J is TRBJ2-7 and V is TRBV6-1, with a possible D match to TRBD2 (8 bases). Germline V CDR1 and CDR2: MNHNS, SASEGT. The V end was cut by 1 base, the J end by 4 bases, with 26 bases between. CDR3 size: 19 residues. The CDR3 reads CASSEGAQGLTGGTYEQYF. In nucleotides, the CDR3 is TGTGCCAGCAGTGAAGGGGCACAGGGGCTCACGGGAGGGACTTACGAGCAGTACTTC.

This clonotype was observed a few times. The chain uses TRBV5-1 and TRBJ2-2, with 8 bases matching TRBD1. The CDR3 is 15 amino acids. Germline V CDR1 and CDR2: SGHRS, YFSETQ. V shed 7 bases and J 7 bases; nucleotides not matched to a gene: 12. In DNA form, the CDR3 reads TGCGCCAGCCGGATGGCGCAGGGGGCCGGCGGGGAGCTGTTTTTT. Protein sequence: CASRMAQGAGGELFF. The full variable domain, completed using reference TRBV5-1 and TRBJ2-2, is KAGVTQTPRYLIKTRGQQVTLSCSPISGHRSVSWYQQTPGQGLQFLFEYFSETQRNKGNFPGRFSGRQFSNSRSEMNVSTLELGDSALYLCASRMAQGAGGELFFGEGSRLTVL.

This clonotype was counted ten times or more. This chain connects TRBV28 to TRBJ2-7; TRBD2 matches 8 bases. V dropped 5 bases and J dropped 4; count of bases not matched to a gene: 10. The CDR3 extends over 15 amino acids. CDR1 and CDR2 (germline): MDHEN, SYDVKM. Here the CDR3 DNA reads TGTGCCAGCAGTCCCCTTGCGGGAGGAAAGTACGAGCAGTACTTC. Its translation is CASSPLAGGKYEQYF.

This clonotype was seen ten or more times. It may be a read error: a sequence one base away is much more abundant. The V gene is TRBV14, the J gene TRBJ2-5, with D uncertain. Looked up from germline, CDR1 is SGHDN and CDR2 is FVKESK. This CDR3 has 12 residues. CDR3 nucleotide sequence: TGTGCCAGCAGCCAAGTAGGAGAGACCCAGCACTTC. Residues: CASSQVGETQHF. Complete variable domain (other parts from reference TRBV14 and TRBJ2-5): EAGVTQFPSHSVIEKGQTVTLRCDPISGHDNLYWYRRVMGKEIKFLLHFVKESKQDESGMPNNRFLAERTGGTYSTLKVQPAELEDSGVYFCASSQVGETQHFGPGTRLLVL.

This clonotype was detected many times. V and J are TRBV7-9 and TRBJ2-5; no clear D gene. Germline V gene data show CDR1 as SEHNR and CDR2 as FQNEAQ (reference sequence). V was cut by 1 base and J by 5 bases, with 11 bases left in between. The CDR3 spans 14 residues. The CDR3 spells CASSLDLTTETQYF. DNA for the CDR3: TGTGCCAGCAGCTTAGACCTAACTACGGAGACCCAGTACTTC.